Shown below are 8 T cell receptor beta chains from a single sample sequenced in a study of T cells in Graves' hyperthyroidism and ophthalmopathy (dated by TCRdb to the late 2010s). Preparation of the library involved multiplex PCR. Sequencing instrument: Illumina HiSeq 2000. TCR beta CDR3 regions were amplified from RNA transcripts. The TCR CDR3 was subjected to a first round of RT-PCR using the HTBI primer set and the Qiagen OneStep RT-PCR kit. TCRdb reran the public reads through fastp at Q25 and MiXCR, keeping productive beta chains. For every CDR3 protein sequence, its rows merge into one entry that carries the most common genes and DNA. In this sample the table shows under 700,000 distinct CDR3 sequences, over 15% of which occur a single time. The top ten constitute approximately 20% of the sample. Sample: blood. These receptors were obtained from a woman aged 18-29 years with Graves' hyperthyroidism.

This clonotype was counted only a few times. CDR3 sequence: CASSPAGSRTDTQYF. CDR3 in DNA: TGTGCCAGCTCACCAGCGGGATCTCGCACAGATACGCAGTATTTT. The chain uses TRBV18 and TRBJ2-3; TRBD2 might be the D (6 bases). Trimming took 2 bases from V and 1 from J, leaving 10 bases between them. Germline-derived CDR1 and CDR2 are KGHSH and LQKENI. This CDR3 is 15 amino acids long. The variable domain in full, completed from reference TRBV18 and TRBJ2-3, reads NAGVMQNPRHLVRRRGQEARLRCSPMKGHSHVYWYRQLPEEGLKFMVYLQKENIIDESGMPKERFSAEFPKEGPSILRIQQVVRGDSAAYFCASSPAGSRTDTQYFGPGTRLTVL.

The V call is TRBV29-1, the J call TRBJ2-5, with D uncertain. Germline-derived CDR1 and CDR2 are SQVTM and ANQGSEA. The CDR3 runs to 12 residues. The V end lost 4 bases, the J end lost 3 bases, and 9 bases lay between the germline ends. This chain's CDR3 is CSVVWGKETQYF. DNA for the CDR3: TGCAGCGTTGTTTGGGGAAAAGAGACCCAGTACTTC. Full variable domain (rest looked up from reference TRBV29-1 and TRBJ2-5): SAVISQKPSRDICQRGTSLTIQCQVDSQVTMMFWYRQQPGQSLTLIATANQGSEATYESGFVIDKFPISRPNLTFSTLTVSNMSPEDSSIYLCSVVWGKETQYFGPGTRLLVL.

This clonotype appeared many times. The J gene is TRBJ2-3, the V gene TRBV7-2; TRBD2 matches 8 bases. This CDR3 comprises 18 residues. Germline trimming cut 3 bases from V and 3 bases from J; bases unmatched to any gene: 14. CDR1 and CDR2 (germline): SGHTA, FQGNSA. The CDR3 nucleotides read TGTGCCAGCAGCTTGTTGTTTGAAGCGGGAGTAAGGACAGATACGCAGTATTTT. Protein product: CASSLLFEAGVRTDTQYF. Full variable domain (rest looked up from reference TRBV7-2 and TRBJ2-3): GAGVSQSPSNKVTEKGKDVELRCDPISGHTALYWYRQSLGQGLEFLIYFQGNSAPDKSGLPSDRFSAERTGGSVSTLTIQRTQQEDSAVYLCASSLLFEAGVRTDTQYFGPGTRLTVL.

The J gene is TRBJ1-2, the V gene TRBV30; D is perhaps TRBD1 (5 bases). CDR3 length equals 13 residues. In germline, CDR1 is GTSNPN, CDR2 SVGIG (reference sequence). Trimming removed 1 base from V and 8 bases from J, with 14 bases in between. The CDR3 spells CAWSAGPRGGYTF. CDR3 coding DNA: TGTGCCTGGAGTGCGGGACCAAGAGGCGGCTACACCTTC.

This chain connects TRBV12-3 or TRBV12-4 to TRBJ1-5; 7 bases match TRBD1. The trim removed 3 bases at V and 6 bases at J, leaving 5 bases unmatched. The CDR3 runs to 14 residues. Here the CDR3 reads CASSFYRGSQPQHF. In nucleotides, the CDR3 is TGTGCCAGCAGTTTTTACAGGGGTAGTCAGCCCCAGCATTTT.

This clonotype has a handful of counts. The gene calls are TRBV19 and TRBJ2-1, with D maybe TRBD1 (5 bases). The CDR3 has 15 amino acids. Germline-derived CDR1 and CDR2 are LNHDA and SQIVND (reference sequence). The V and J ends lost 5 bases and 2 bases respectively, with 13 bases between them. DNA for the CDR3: TGTGCCAGTAGTCTTCAGGGTAACACCTACAATGAGCAGTTCTTC. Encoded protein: CASSLQGNTYNEQFF.

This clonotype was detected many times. DNA for the CDR3: TGTGCCAGCAGCCCGGGACCTAACTATGGCTACACCTTC. Translated: CASSPGPNYGYTF. The V gene is TRBV12-3 or TRBV12-4, the J gene TRBJ1-2; a possible D gene is TRBD1 (5 bases). The V gene lost 6 bases and the J gene lost 0 bases, with 8 bases spanning the gap. This CDR3 region has 13 residues.

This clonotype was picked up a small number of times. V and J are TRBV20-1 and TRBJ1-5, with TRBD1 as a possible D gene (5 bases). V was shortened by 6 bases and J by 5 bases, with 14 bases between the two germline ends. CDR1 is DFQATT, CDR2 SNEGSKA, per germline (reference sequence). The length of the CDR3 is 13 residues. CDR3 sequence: CSARAGPHQPQHF. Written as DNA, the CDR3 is TGCAGTGCACGGGCAGGGCCTCATCAGCCCCAGCATTTT.